This T cell receptor beta chain was sequenced for a study of blood T cells in healthy people across ages. Per the germline V gene, CDR1 is DFQATT and CDR2 is SNEGSKA (reference sequence). This CDR3 has 11 amino acids. V gave up 3 bases and J gave up 3 bases, with 6 bases separating them. Overall study findings and caveats: As naive T cell percentage varied, TCR beta diversity correlated strongly with it.

About 10 milliliters of peripheral blood were drawn from each donor into EDTA-treated tubes. The authors ran a second PCR of roughly 6 to 11 cycles using a sample-barcoded 5' primer and a J-beta primer mix. Each CDR3 protein gets one entry after TCRdb re-called the 5' RACE reads with MiXCR. This repertoire shows hundreds of thousands of distinct CDR3 sequences, 58% found once; its top ten account for about 20%. On this clonotype: Its antigen is still unknown.

The source material was blood. This TCR derives from a man aged 25 to 45 in good health. The chain couples TRBV20-1 to TRBJ2-7; D remains unclear. In DNA, the CDR3 is TGCAGTGCTAGTTTCGGCTACGAGCAGTACTTC. This translates into CSASFGYEQYF.